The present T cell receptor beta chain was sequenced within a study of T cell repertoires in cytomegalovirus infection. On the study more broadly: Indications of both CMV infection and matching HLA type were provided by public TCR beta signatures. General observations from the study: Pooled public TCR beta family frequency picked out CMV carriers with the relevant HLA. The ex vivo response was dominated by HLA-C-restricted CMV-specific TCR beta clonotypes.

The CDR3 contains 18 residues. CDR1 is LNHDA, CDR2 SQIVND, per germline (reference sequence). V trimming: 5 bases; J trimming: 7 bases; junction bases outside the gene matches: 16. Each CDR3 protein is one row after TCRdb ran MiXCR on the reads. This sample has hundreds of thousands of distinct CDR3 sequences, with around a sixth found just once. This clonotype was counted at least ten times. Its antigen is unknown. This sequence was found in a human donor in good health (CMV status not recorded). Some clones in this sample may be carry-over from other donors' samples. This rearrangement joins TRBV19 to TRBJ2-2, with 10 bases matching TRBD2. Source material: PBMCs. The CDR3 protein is CASSYLGSGRARIGELFF. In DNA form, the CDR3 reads TGTGCCAGTAGTTACCTGGGAAGCGGGAGGGCCCGAATCGGGGAGCTGTTTTTT.